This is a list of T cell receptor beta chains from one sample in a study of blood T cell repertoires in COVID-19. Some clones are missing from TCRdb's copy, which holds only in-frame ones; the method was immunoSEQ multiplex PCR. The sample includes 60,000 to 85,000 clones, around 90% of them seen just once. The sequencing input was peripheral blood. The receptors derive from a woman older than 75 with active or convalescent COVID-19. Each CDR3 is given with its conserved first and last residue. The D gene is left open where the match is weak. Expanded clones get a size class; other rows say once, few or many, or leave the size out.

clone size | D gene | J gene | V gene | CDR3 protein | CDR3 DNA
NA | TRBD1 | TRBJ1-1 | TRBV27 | CASSPGGVTEAFF | TGTGCCAGCAGCCCAGGGGGAGTCACTGAAGCTTTCTTT
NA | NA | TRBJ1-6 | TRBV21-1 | CASSEPDRARTLHF | TGTGCCAGCAGCGAACCGGACAGGGCTAGAACCCTCCACTTT
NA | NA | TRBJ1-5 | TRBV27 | CASSFRPPRGDQPQHF | TGTGCCAGCAGTTTTCGACCTCCCAGAGGAGATCAGCCCCAGCATTTT
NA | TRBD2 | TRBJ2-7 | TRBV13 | CASRSIGRENEQYF | TGTGCCAGCAGATCCATTGGGAGGGAAAACGAGCAGTACTTC
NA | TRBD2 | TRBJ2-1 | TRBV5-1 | CASSLGWLAGEGQEQFF | TGCGCCAGCAGCTTGGGTTGGCTAGCGGGAGAGGGTCAGGAGCAGTTCTTC
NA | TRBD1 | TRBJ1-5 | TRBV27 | CASSLLGQGDQPQHF | TGTGCCAGCAGTTTATTAGGACAGGGTGATCAGCCCCAGCATTTT
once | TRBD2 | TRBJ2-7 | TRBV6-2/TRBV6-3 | CASSYSGTSGYEQYF | TGTGCCAGCAGTTACTCGGGGACTAGCGGCTACGAGCAGTACTTC
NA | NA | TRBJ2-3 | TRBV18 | CASSPAGARGPQYF | TGTGCCAGCTCACCAGCGGGGGCTCGAGGTCCGCAGTATTTT
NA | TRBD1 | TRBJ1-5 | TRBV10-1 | CASRDRKSNQPQHF | TGCGCCAGTCGGGACAGAAAAAGCAATCAGCCCCAGCATTTT
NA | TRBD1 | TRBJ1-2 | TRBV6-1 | CASSPDREGGYTF | TGTGCCAGCAGTCCGGACAGGGAAGGCGGCTACACCTTC
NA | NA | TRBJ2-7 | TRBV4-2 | CASSQEGGYEQYF | TGTGCCAGCAGCCAAGAAGGGGGCTACGAGCAGTACTTC
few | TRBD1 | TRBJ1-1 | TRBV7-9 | CASIGGGRATEAFF | TGTGCCAGCATCGGAGGGGGCAGGGCCACTGAAGCTTTCTTT